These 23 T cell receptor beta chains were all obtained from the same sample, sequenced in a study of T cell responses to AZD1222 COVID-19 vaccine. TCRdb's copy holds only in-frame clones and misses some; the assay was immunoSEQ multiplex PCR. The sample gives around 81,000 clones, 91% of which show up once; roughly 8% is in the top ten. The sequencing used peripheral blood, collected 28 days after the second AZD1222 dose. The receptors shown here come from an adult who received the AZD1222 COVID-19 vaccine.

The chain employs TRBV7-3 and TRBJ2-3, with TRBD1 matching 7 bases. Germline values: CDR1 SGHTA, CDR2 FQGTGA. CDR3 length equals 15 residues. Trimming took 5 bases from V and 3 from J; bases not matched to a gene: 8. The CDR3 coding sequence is TGTGCCAGCAGCCCTGACAGGGTTGGTACAGATACGCAGTATTTT. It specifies CASSPDRVGTDTQYF.

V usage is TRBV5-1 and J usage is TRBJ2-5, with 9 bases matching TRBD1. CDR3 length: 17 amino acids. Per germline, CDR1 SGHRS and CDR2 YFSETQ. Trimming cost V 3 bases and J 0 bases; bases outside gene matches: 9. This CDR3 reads CASSWTGVKPNQETQYF. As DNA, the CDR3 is TGCGCCAGCAGCTGGACAGGGGTAAAGCCAAACCAAGAGACCCAGTACTTC.

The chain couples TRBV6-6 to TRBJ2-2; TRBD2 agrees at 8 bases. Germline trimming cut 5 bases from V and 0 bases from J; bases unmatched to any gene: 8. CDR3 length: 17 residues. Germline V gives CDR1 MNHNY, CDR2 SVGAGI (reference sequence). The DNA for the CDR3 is TGTGCCAGCAGTCCTAGCGGGTCCCACGCGAACACCGGGGAGCTGTTTTTT. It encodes CASSPSGSHANTGELFF.

CDR3 bases: TGTGCCAGCAGCCCCCCTGGAACCTACGAGCAGTACTTC. Translating it yields CASSPPGTYEQYF. This rearrangement joins TRBV3-1 (or the pseudogene TRBV3-2) to TRBJ2-7; D uncertain. The CDR3 length is 13 residues. V was trimmed by 4 bases and J by 2 bases, leaving 9 bases between them. CDR1 is LGHDT and CDR2 is YNNKEL in the germline V gene (reference sequence).

CDR3 coding DNA: TGTGCCACCAGTGGGCGGGAGTGGGGGCCAGATACGCAGTATTTT. This sequence encodes CATSGREWGPDTQYF. The chain has TRBV24-1 and TRBJ2-3, with D possibly matching TRBD2 (7 bases). CDR1 KGHDR and CDR2 SFDVKD come from the germline V gene. V lost 5 bases and J 4 bases, leaving 15 bases between the germline ends. The CDR3 has 15 residues.

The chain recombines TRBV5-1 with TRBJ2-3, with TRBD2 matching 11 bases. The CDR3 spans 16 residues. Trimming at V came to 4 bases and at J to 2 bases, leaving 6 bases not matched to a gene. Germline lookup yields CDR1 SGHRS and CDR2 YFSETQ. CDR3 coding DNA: TGCGCCAGCAGCCGGGGGACTAGCGGAACCACAGATACGCAGTATTTT. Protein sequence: CASSRGTSGTTDTQYF.

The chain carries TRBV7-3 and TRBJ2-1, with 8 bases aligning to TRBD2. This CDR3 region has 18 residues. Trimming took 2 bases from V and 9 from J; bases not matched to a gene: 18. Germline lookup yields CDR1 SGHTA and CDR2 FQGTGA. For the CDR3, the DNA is TGTGCCAGCAGCTTAGGGCGGTCGGGAGGGACCCTTAAAAGTGAGCAGTTCTTC. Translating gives CASSLGRSGGTLKSEQFF. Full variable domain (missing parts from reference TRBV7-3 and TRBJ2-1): GAGVSQTPSNKVTEKGKYVELRCDPISGHTALYWYRQSLGQGPEFLIYFQGTGAADDSGLPNDRFFAVRPEGSVSTLKIQRTERGDSAVYLCASSLGRSGGTLKSEQFFGPGTRLTVL.

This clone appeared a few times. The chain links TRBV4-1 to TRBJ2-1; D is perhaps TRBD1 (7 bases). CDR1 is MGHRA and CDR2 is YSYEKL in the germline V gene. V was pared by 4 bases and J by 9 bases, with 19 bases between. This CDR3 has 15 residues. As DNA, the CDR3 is TGCGCCAGCAGCCTCGGGGGACAGCGTGCCAGTGAGCAGTTCTTC. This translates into CASSLGGQRASEQFF.

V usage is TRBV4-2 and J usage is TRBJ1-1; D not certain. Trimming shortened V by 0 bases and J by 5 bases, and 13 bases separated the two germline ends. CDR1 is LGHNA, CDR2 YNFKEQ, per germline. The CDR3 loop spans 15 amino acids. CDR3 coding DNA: TGTGCCAGCAGCCAAGATTTTATGCGAGAAACTGAAGCTTTCTTT. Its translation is CASSQDFMRETEAFF.

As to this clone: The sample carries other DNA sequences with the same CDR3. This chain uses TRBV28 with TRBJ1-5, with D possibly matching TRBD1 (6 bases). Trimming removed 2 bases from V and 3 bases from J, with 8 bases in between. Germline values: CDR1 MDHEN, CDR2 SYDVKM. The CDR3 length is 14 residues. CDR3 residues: CASSLGQYNQPQHF. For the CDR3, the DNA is TGTGCCAGCAGTTTAGGACAGTACAATCAGCCCCAGCATTTT.

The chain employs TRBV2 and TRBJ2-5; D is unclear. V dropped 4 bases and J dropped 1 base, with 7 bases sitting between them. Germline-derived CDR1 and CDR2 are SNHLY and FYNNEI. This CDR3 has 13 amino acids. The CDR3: CASSGSSQETQYF. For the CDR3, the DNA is TGTGCCAGCAGTGGGTCATCCCAAGAGACCCAGTACTTC.

Written as DNA, the CDR3 is TGTGCCTGGAGTGTGGGAGGTAGCGGGAGTCCCGAGCAGTACTTC. It is translated as CAWSVGGSGSPEQYF. The gene calls are TRBV30 and TRBJ2-7, with 9 nucleotides matching TRBD2. With 0 bases clipped from V and 6 bases from J, the junction kept 9 bases outside the gene matches. The length of the CDR3 is 15 residues. Looked up from germline, CDR1 is GTSNPN and CDR2 is SVGIG (reference sequence). The variable domain in full, with the rest retrieved from reference TRBV30 and TRBJ2-7, is SQTIHQWPATLVQPVGSPLSLECTVEGTSNPNLYWYRQAAGRGLQLLFYSVGIGQISSEVPQNLSASRPQDRQFILSSKKLLLSDSGFYLCAWSVGGSGSPEQYFGPGTRLTVT.

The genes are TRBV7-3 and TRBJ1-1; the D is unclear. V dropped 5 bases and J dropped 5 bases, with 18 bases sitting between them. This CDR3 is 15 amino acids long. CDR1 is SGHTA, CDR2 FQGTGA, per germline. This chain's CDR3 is CASSPFIRAGTEAFF. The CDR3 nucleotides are TGTGCCAGCAGCCCGTTCATCCGGGCGGGGACTGAAGCTTTCTTT.

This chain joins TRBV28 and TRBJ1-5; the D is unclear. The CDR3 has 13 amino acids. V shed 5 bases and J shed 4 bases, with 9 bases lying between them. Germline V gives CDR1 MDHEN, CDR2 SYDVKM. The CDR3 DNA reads TGTGCCAGCAGTACGTGGGAGAATCAGCCCCAGCATTTT. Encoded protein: CASSTWENQPQHF.

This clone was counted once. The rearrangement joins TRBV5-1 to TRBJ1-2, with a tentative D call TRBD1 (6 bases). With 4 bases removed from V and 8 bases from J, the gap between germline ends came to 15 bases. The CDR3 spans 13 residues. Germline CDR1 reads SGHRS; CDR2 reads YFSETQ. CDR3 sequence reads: CASSQHRAEGYTF. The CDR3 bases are TGCGCCAGCAGCCAGCACAGGGCGGAAGGCTACACCTTC.

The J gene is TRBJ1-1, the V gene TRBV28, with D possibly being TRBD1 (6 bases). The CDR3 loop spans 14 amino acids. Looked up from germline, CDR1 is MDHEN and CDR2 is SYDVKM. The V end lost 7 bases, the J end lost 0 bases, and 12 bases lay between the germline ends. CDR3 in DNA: TGTGCCAGCACCTCAGGGGCCCTGAACACTGAAGCTTTCTTT. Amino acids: CASTSGALNTEAFF.

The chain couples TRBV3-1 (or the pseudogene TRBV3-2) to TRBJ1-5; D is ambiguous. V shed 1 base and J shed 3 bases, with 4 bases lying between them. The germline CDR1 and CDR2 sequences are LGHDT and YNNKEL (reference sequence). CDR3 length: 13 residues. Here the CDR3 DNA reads TGTGCCAGCAGCCAAGTAGACAATCAGCCCCAGCATTTT. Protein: CASSQVDNQPQHF.

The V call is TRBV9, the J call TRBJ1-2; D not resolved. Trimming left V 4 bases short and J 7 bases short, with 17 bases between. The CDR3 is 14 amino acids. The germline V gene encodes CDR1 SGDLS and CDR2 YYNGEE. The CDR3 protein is CASSSEKGFGGYTF. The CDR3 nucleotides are TGTGCCAGCAGCTCCGAGAAGGGTTTTGGTGGCTACACCTTC.

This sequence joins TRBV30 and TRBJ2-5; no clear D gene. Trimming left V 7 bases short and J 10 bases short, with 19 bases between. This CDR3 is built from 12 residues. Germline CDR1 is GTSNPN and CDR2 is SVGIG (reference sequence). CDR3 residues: CASRTGPTGQYF. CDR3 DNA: TGTGCCTCCCGGACGGGTCCGACGGGCCAGTACTTC.

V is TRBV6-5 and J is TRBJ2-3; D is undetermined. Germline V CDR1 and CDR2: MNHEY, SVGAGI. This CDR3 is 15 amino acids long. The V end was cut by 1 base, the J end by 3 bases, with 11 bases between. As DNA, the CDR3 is TGTGCCAGCAGTTACTTTGGCACTGCTACAGATACGCAGTATTTT. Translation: CASSYFGTATDTQYF.

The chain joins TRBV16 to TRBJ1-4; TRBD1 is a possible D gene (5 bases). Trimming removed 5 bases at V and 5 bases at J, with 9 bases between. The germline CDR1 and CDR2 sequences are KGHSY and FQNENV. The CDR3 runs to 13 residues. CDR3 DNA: TGTGCCAGCAGCAGGGGTGTAAATGAAAAACTGTTTTTT. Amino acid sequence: CASSRGVNEKLFF.

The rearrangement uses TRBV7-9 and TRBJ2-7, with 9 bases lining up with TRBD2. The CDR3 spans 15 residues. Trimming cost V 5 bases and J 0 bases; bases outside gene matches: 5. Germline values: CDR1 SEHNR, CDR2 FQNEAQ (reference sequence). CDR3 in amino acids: CASSPGLASSYEQYF. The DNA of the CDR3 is TGTGCCAGCAGCCCCGGACTAGCGAGCTCCTACGAGCAGTACTTC.

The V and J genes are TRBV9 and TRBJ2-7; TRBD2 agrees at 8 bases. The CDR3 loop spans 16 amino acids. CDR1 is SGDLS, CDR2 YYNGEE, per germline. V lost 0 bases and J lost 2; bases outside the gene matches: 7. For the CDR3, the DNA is TGTGCCAGCAGCGTAGGGGGGGGACTAGGCCCCTACGAGCAGTACTTC. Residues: CASSVGGGLGPYEQYF.